These 3 T cell receptor beta chains were all obtained from the same sample, sequenced in a study of regulatory T cells in long-lasting Graves disease. Investigators prepared the TCR beta libraries by applying iRepertoire HTBI primers and Arm-PCR of CDR3 regions. In TCRdb, the multiplex PCR reads were re-called with MiXCR into one record per CDR3 protein. The sample shows hundreds of thousands of distinct CDR3 sequences, about 15% of them seen only once. Stated time point: newly diagnosed GD, antithyroid drugs for less than 3 months. Following extraction of RNA from PBMCs, that RNA was used to make the TCR library. A further study also used this sample, focusing on T cells in Graves' hyperthyroidism and ophthalmopathy.

Here the sequenced sample was peripheral blood mononuclear cells (PBMCs), taken at new diagnosis, from a patient treated with antithyroid drugs. Receptors originate from a woman in her forties or fifties with Graves disease.

The chain uses TRBV9 and TRBJ2-5; D not certain. CDR1 and CDR2 from the germline V gene are SGDLS and YYNGEE. The CDR3 runs 13 residues. With 0 bases removed from V and 2 bases from J, the gap between germline ends came to 5 bases. For the CDR3, the DNA is TGTGCCAGCAGCGTAGCCTGGCAAGAGACCCAGTACTTC. It encodes CASSVAWQETQYF.

This chain joins TRBV5-1 and TRBJ2-3; perhaps D is TRBD1 or TRBD2 (6 bases each). The CDR3 totals 16 residues. Per germline, CDR1 SGHRS and CDR2 YFSETQ. V shed 0 bases and J shed 1 base, with 12 bases lying between them. The CDR3 nucleotides read TGCGCCAGCAGCTTGGGCCCGGGGGCTGGCACAGATACGCAGTATTTT. Encoded protein: CASSLGPGAGTDTQYF.

This clonotype has a handful of counts. This chain links TRBV12-5 with TRBJ1-1, with D hard to call. CDR1 is LGHNT, CDR2 FRNRAP, per germline. This CDR3 region has 17 residues. V was shortened by 0 bases and J by 1 base, with 15 bases between the two germline ends. The CDR3 loop is CASGLVLGRVENTEAFF. The CDR3 bases are TGTGCTAGTGGTTTGGTACTAGGGAGGGTAGAGAACACTGAAGCTTTCTTT. Complete variable domain (other parts from reference TRBV12-5 and TRBJ1-1): DARVTQTPRHKVTEMGQEVTMRCQPILGHNTVFWYRQTMMQGLELLAYFRNRAPLDDSGMPKDRFSAEMPDATLATLKIQPSEPRDSAVYFCASGLVLGRVENTEAFFGQGTRLTVV.